These 21 T cell receptor beta chains share one sample of origin, sequenced in a study of CD8+CD57+ T cells in acquired aplastic anemia. Genomic DNA provided the template from which TCR beta VDJ and CDR3 profiles were obtained. TCRdb re-called the reads through MiXCR, storing one row per CDR3 protein. The sample has approximately 300,000 distinct CDR3 sequences, 56% seen once. Patients sequenced had flow cytometry evidence of CD8+CD57+ cell expansion. Sequencing used sorted CD4+, CD8+, or CD8+CD57+ T cells (not recorded which) from PBMCs. These receptors were taken from a human donor with aplastic anemia.

The V gene is TRBV15, the J gene TRBJ2-7, with D unresolved. Trimming pared 4 bases from V and 7 bases from J, leaving 14 bases between. The CDR3 is 13 residues long. Germline V gene sequence: CDR1 LNHNV, CDR2 YYDKDF (reference sequence). The CDR3 spells CATSIGSVGEQYF. DNA of the CDR3: TGTGCCACCAGCATTGGGTCAGTAGGAGAGCAGTACTTC.

This clonotype was seen many times. The J gene is TRBJ2-7, the V gene TRBV9; 9 nucleotides agree with TRBD2. Trimming cost V 2 bases and J 7 bases; bases outside gene matches: 13. The germline V gene encodes CDR1 SGDLS and CDR2 YYNGEE. The CDR3 is 16 residues long. In DNA, the CDR3 is TGTGCCAGCAGCGTCAACAATTTAGCGGGAGTGAAGGAGCAGTACTTC. It specifies CASSVNNLAGVKEQYF.

The chain joins TRBV2 to TRBJ2-6; 14 positions agree with TRBD2. The V gene's germline CDR1 is SNHLY and CDR2 FYNNEI. The V and J ends lost 5 bases and 2 bases, in that order; junction bases with no gene match: 2. CDR3 size: 17 residues. The CDR3 bases are TGTGCCAGCAGTAGACTAGCGGGGGGGCCTGGGGCCAACGTCCTGACTTTC. Translated: CASSRLAGGPGANVLTF.

The J gene is TRBJ2-3, the V gene TRBV20-1; TRBD2 matches at 7 bases. Losses at the gene ends were 5 bases for V and 5 bases for J; bases not matched to a gene: 13. In germline, CDR1 is DFQATT, CDR2 SNEGSKA (reference sequence). This CDR3 has 15 residues. CDR3 in DNA: TGCAGTGCTGCGACTCAAGCGGGGCGAGGAGATACGCAGTATTTT. This encodes CSAATQAGRGDTQYF.

This clonotype has ten or more counts. The chain links TRBV5-1 to TRBJ2-4; D may correspond to TRBD1 or TRBD2 (6 bases each). V lost 1 base and J 9 bases, leaving 11 bases between the germline ends. CDR1 and CDR2 (germline): SGHRS, YFSETQ. The CDR3 has 13 residues. CDR3 sequence (DNA): TGCGCCAGCAGCTTGTCAGAGGGGGGCATTCAGTACTTC. This gives the protein CASSLSEGGIQYF.

This clonotype showed up just once. The chain couples TRBV24-1 to TRBJ2-3; weak D call: TRBD2 (6 bases). The CDR3 has 17 amino acids. V lost 5 bases and J 0 bases, leaving 17 bases between the germline ends. The germline V gene has CDR1 KGHDR and CDR2 SFDVKD. Here the CDR3 reads CATSVSPDYTSTDTQYF. DNA for the CDR3: TGTGCCACCAGTGTAAGCCCGGACTACACTAGCACAGATACGCAGTATTTT.

The chain is built from TRBV24-1 and TRBJ1-5, with 8 nucleotides matching TRBD1. Germline values: CDR1 KGHDR, CDR2 SFDVKD. V lost 4 bases and J lost 3; bases outside the gene matches: 4. The CDR3 is 15 amino acids. The CDR3: CATSDADRDNQPQHF. For the CDR3, the DNA is TGTGCCACCAGTGACGCGGACAGGGACAATCAGCCCCAGCATTTT.

The table lists this clonotype with many counts. The CDR3 DNA reads TGCAGTGCTAGAGATACGACGACAGGTAGAGATACGCAGTATTTT. Translation gives CSARDTTTGRDTQYF. The chain joins TRBV20-1 to TRBJ2-3; possible D gene TRBD1, 6 bases. In germline, CDR1 is DFQATT, CDR2 SNEGSKA (reference sequence). The CDR3 contains 15 residues. Trimming left V 0 bases short and J 5 bases short, with 15 bases between.

The chain employs TRBV10-1 and TRBJ1-2; tentative D call: TRBD1 (5 bases). Trimming cost V 3 bases and J 1 base, with 18 bases left between them. Germline assignment: CDR1 WNHNN and CDR2 SYGVQD (reference sequence). This CDR3 comprises 17 residues. The CDR3 DNA is TGCGCCAGCAGTGAAAGTGTAGGGGCAACCCTTAACTATGGCTACACCTTC. Its translation: CASSESVGATLNYGYTF.

Many counts were recorded for this clonotype. This rearrangement joins TRBV5-1 to TRBJ2-3, with 16 bases aligning to TRBD2. The V segment lost 0 bases and the J segment 2 bases; nucleotides outside the gene matches: 9. In germline, CDR1 is SGHRS, CDR2 YFSETQ. The CDR3 runs 20 residues. The CDR3 sequence is CASSLEGLAGGPGHTDTQYF. CDR3 nucleotide sequence: TGCGCCAGCAGCTTGGAGGGACTAGCGGGGGGGCCCGGGCACACAGATACGCAGTATTTT. The variable domain in full, completed from reference TRBV5-1 and TRBJ2-3, reads KAGVTQTPRYLIKTRGQQVTLSCSPISGHRSVSWYQQTPGQGLQFLFEYFSETQRNKGNFPGRFSGRQFSNSRSEMNVSTLELGDSALYLCASSLEGLAGGPGHTDTQYFGPGTRLTVL.

The chain employs TRBV9 and TRBJ1-6; tentative D call: TRBD1 (5 bases). The CDR3 runs 17 residues. The V gene's germline CDR1 is SGDLS and CDR2 YYNGEE. Between the trimmed V and J ends, which lost 0 bases and 5 bases, there was a span of 15 bases. CDR3 region: CASSVGWGSGNNSPLHF. CDR3 sequence (DNA): TGTGCCAGCAGCGTAGGTTGGGGATCAGGGAATAATTCACCCCTCCACTTT.

This clonotype was recorded at least ten times. This chain uses TRBV7-9 with TRBJ1-2; weak D call: TRBD1 (6 bases). The germline CDR1 and CDR2 sequences are SEHNR and FQNEAQ (reference sequence). Trimming pared 5 bases from V and 8 bases from J, leaving 15 bases between. There are 13 residues in the CDR3. CDR3 sequence (DNA): TGTGCCAGCAGCCGAAACAGGGTGGGGGGCTACACCTTC. Protein sequence: CASSRNRVGGYTF.

There are many counts of this clonotype. V usage is TRBV3-1 and J usage is TRBJ2-5; 11 nucleotides match TRBD2. Germline V gives CDR1 LGHDT, CDR2 YNNKEL (reference sequence). Unmatched junction bases numbered 11, after V lost 6 bases and J lost 5 bases. The CDR3 runs to 16 residues. CDR3 DNA sequence: TGTGCCAGCAGTCCCACGAGACTAGCGGGGTCGGAGACCCAGTACTTC. It is translated as CASSPTRLAGSETQYF.

J is TRBJ2-7 and V is TRBV20-1, with D possibly being TRBD2 (6 bases). Between the trimmed V and J ends, which lost 3 bases and 3 bases, there was a span of 12 bases. The CDR3 contains 13 residues. Germline CDR1 DFQATT, CDR2 SNEGSKA (reference sequence). The DNA of the CDR3 is TGCAGTGCTAGGTTGGAGGGGAACTACGAGCAGTACTTC. Amino acids: CSARLEGNYEQYF.

The chain uses TRBV20-1 and TRBJ2-3; 9 nucleotides agree with TRBD1. V trimming: 6 bases; J trimming: 6 bases; junction bases outside the gene matches: 4. The CDR3 is 12 residues long. From germline, CDR1 is DFQATT and CDR2 SNEGSKA (reference sequence). CDR3 loop: CSAIGQGDTQYF. DNA of the CDR3: TGCAGTGCAATTGGACAGGGGGATACGCAGTATTTT.

Concerning this clonotype: The germline gene is not matched at one end of the junction; a read error may be the cause. The chain employs TRBV10-3 and TRBJ2-6, with 8 bases matching TRBD1. CDR1 and CDR2 from the germline V gene are ENHRY and SYGVKD. The CDR3 loop spans 17 amino acids. The CDR3 DNA reads TGTGCCAGCAGTTACGAGCAGGGGGCGGTCGGGGCCAACGTCCTGACTTTC. This codes for CASSYEQGAVGANVLTF.

This chain joins TRBV7-9 and TRBJ2-3; 9 bases are shared with TRBD2. CDR3 length: 15 residues. From germline, CDR1 is SEHNR and CDR2 FQNEAQ (reference sequence). The J segment lost 2 bases and the V segment lost 3 bases, leaving 3 bases of the junction unmatched. CDR3 amino acids: CASSLTSGFTDTQYF. For the CDR3, the DNA is TGTGCCAGCAGCTTGACTAGCGGATTCACAGATACGCAGTATTTT.

This clonotype was observed a handful of times. V usage is TRBV12-3 or TRBV12-4 and J usage is TRBJ1-1; 7 bases fit TRBD1. V gave up 5 bases and J gave up 6 bases; unmatched junction bases: 12. The CDR3 sequence is 15 residues long. In DNA, the CDR3 is TGTGCCAGCAGTCCGACGAGATCAGGGGGATCTGAAGCTTTCTTT. Its protein is CASSPTRSGGSEAFF.

This clonotype occurred many times. J is TRBJ1-3 and V is TRBV7-2; the D is unclear. Per the germline V gene, CDR1 is SGHTA and CDR2 is FQGNSA. The ends were cut back, 1 base at V and 4 bases at J, with 8 bases in the middle. This CDR3 region has 14 residues. Here the CDR3 DNA reads TGTGCCAGCAGCTTAGGGAGAGGGGGAAACACCATATATTTT. Protein product: CASSLGRGGNTIYF.

The chain links TRBV24-1 to TRBJ1-6; D perhaps matches TRBD1 (6 bases). Germline loops: CDR1 KGHDR, CDR2 SFDVKD. The length of the CDR3 is 14 residues. Between the trimmed V and J ends, which lost 8 bases and 16 bases, there was a span of 23 bases. CDR3 DNA sequence: TGTGCCACCACCCTCGAGGGGGGGGGTTCGCCTCTCCACTTT. Translation: CATTLEGGGSPLHF.

This clonotype was observed at least ten times. The chain couples TRBV7-8 to TRBJ2-7; 9 bases map to TRBD1. The J segment lost 2 bases and the V segment lost 5 bases, leaving 4 bases of the junction unmatched. Germline loops: CDR1 SGHVS, CDR2 FQNEAQ. This CDR3 region has 14 residues. The DNA for the CDR3 is TGTGCCAGCAGCAGCCGGGACAGGGCCTACGAGCAGTACTTC. This translates into CASSSRDRAYEQYF.